One sample yielded the 28 T cell receptor beta chains listed below, sequenced in a study of blood T cell repertoires in COVID-19. Clones were sequenced by immunoSEQ multiplex PCR, and TCRdb holds only the in-frame ones, with some missing. The table records roughly 260,000 clones, 86% of them present only once. Sequencing was done on a sample of PBMCs or T cells enriched from blood (not recorded which). These receptors all come from a woman between 18 and 29 years old who had recovered from COVID-19.

The gene calls are TRBV4-3 and TRBJ2-3; TRBD1 is a possible D gene (6 bases). CDR3 size: 16 residues. Germline-derived CDR1 and CDR2 are LGHNA and YSLEER. Trimming removed 0 bases from V and 1 base from J, with 11 bases in between. CDR3 residues: CASSQDPDSRTDTQYF. Written as DNA, the CDR3 is TGCGCCAGCAGCCAAGATCCGGACAGCCGCACAGATACGCAGTATTTT.

This chain joins TRBV3-1 (or the pseudogene TRBV3-2) and TRBJ2-1; 13 nucleotides match TRBD2. This CDR3 is built from 14 residues. Germline V CDR1 and CDR2: LGHDT, YNNKEL (reference sequence). V lost 6 bases to trimming and J lost 10 bases; unmatched junction nucleotides: 6. The CDR3 sequence is CASSRGLAGAEQFF. The CDR3 coding sequence is TGTGCCAGCAGTCGAGGACTAGCGGGAGCCGAGCAGTTCTTC.

The chain combines TRBV3-1 (or the pseudogene TRBV3-2) with TRBJ2-5, with 9 bases matching TRBD2. From germline, CDR1 is LGHDT and CDR2 YNNKEL (reference sequence). The CDR3 consists of 15 residues. J lost 1 base, V lost 5 bases, and 5 bases had no gene match. CDR3 residues: CASSSLAGFQETQYF. For the CDR3, the DNA is TGTGCCAGCAGCTCCCTAGCGGGGTTCCAAGAGACCCAGTACTTC.

Written as DNA, the CDR3 is TGTGCCACCAGTGATTCGGGGTTAACCTACGAGCAGTACTTC. It codes for CATSDSGLTYEQYF. This chain joins TRBV24-1 and TRBJ2-7; D is possibly TRBD2 (5 bases). Germline CDR1 KGHDR, CDR2 SFDVKD. V was shortened by 2 bases and J by 2 bases, with 9 bases between the two germline ends. There are 14 residues in the CDR3.

The chain is built from TRBV5-8 and TRBJ2-1; D remains unclear. Germline-derived CDR1 and CDR2 are SGHTS and YDEGEE. The V gene lost 0 bases and the J gene lost 3 bases, with 7 bases spanning the gap. The CDR3 runs to 14 residues. The DNA of the CDR3 is TGTGCCAGCAGCTTGGGACACAACTACAATGAGCAGTTCTTC. Translating it yields CASSLGHNYNEQFF.

The chain couples TRBV5-6 to TRBJ1-1, with D possibly being TRBD1 (5 bases). V shed 0 bases and J shed 6 bases, with 6 bases lying between them. The CDR3 sequence is 12 residues long. The germline V gene encodes CDR1 SGHDT and CDR2 YYEEEE. The CDR3 region is CASSLGGPEAFF. The CDR3 bases are TGTGCCAGCAGCTTGGGGGGCCCTGAAGCTTTCTTT.

This chain joins TRBV19 and TRBJ2-1; 9 bases agree with TRBD2. Germline CDR1 reads LNHDA; CDR2 reads SQIVND (reference sequence). The CDR3 has 18 amino acids. Trimming removed 0 bases from V and 2 bases from J; junction bases left unmatched: 8. The CDR3 coding sequence is TGTGCCAGTAGTATAGAATTTGGGACTAGCAGCGCCTACAATGAGCAGTTCTTC. Translation: CASSIEFGTSSAYNEQFF.

V usage is TRBV19 and J usage is TRBJ2-1; no firm D call. The CDR3 length is 14 residues. Germline CDR1 reads LNHDA; CDR2 reads SQIVND (reference sequence). Trimming shortened V by 3 bases and J by 6 bases, and 12 bases separated the two germline ends. CDR3 loop: CASSILSSANEQFF. In DNA, the CDR3 is TGTGCCAGTAGTATTCTATCAAGTGCCAATGAGCAGTTCTTC.

This clone was counted between two and nine times. This rearrangement joins TRBV7-8 to TRBJ2-7; 11 bases line up with TRBD1. The V and J ends lost 3 bases and 0 bases, in that order; junction bases with no gene match: 4. The CDR3 runs to 16 residues. Germline CDR1 and CDR2: SGHVS and FQNEAQ. For the CDR3, the DNA is TGTGCCAGCAGCTTTGGGACAGGGGGTAACTCCTACGAGCAGTACTTC. It specifies CASSFGTGGNSYEQYF.

The gene calls are TRBV5-4 and TRBJ1-1; no definite D call. The V gene lost 0 bases and the J gene lost 8 bases, with 14 bases spanning the gap. Germline assignment: CDR1 SGHNT and CDR2 YYREEE (reference sequence). This CDR3 region has 14 residues. The CDR3 spells CASSLDSYTIEAFF. CDR3 nucleotide sequence: TGTGCCAGCAGCTTGGACAGTTACACGATAGAAGCTTTCTTT.

This clone was counted once. CDR3 in DNA: TGTGCCAGCAATAGGGAGACACTCAAAACCTTCGAGCAGTACTTC. Translated, it gives CASNRETLKTFEQYF. The chain joins TRBV6-5 to TRBJ2-7; TRBD2 is a possible D gene (5 bases). Germline assignment: CDR1 MNHEY and CDR2 SVGAGI. CDR3 size: 15 residues. The germline V and J ends were trimmed by 7 bases and 6 bases, with 22 bases remaining between them.

This rearrangement joins TRBV7-8 to TRBJ2-7; TRBD1 matches 9 bases. J lost 2 bases, V lost 5 bases, and 13 bases had no gene match. Germline V gene lookup returns CDR1 SGHVS and CDR2 FQNEAQ. This CDR3 comprises 17 residues. The CDR3 sequence is CASSPRQGVIVPYEQYF. CDR3 nucleotide sequence: TGTGCCAGCAGCCCGCGACAGGGGGTTATCGTCCCCTACGAGCAGTACTTC.

This clone was observed a handful of times. The chain couples TRBV2 to TRBJ2-3, with 7 positions matching TRBD2. Germline V CDR1 and CDR2: SNHLY, FYNNEI. The V segment lost 9 bases and the J segment 8 bases; nucleotides outside the gene matches: 2. The CDR3 length is 10 residues. The CDR3 loop reads CARERGTQYF. The CDR3 nucleotides read TGTGCCAGGGAGCGGGGTACGCAGTATTTT.

The J gene is TRBJ2-1, the V gene TRBV29-1, with TRBD2 identical over 10 bases. Germline CDR1 reads SQVTM; CDR2 reads ANQGSEA. V lost 5 bases, J lost 0 bases, and 13 bases stayed unmatched. The CDR3 length is 18 residues. The CDR3: CSVYTSGTILSSYNEQFF. CDR3 nucleotide sequence: TGCAGCGTTTATACTAGCGGGACAATCTTGAGCTCCTACAATGAGCAGTTCTTC.

The chain couples TRBV4-1 to TRBJ1-1; D remains unclear. CDR1 is MGHRA, CDR2 YSYEKL, per germline. Trimming left V 3 bases short and J 0 bases short, with 11 bases between. The CDR3 sequence is 15 residues long. DNA of the CDR3: TGCGCCAGCAGCCATTCCGCGGGATTGAACACTGAAGCTTTCTTT. This codes for CASSHSAGLNTEAFF.

The CDR3 sequence is CASSHGLAGMAYNEQFF. DNA of the CDR3: TGTGCCAGCAGCCATGGACTAGCGGGAATGGCCTACAATGAGCAGTTCTTC. The V and J genes are TRBV28 and TRBJ2-1; 12 bases map to TRBD2. The CDR3 spans 17 residues. J was trimmed by 2 bases and V by 6 bases; bases with no gene match: 8. Germline CDR1 is MDHEN and CDR2 is SYDVKM.

The chain's CDR3 is CAWSVSQGVLLAHQPQHF. CDR3 in DNA: TGTGCCTGGAGTGTAAGTCAAGGGGTCCTATTAGCCCATCAGCCCCAGCATTTT. This chain connects TRBV30 to TRBJ1-5, with D perhaps matching TRBD1 (5 bases). The V end lost 0 bases, the J end lost 5 bases, and 23 bases lay between the germline ends. Germline CDR1 and CDR2: GTSNPN and SVGIG (reference sequence). The CDR3 length is 18 residues.

V gene TRBV6-5 combines with J gene TRBJ2-1, with 7 bases identical to TRBD2. Germline V gives CDR1 MNHEY, CDR2 SVGAGI. The CDR3 totals 15 residues. Trimming took 6 bases from V and 0 from J; bases not matched to a gene: 5. CDR3 loop: CASRWGGSSYNEQFF. The DNA for the CDR3 is TGTGCCAGCAGGTGGGGCGGGAGCTCCTACAATGAGCAGTTCTTC.

This chain connects TRBV28 to TRBJ1-1; 11 nucleotides align to TRBD1. From germline, CDR1 is MDHEN and CDR2 SYDVKM. With 10 bases clipped from V and 3 bases from J, the junction kept 4 bases outside the gene matches. This CDR3 contains 13 residues. CDR3: CATRTGGHTEAFF. In DNA, the CDR3 is TGTGCCACCAGGACAGGGGGCCACACTGAAGCTTTCTTT.

The chain joins TRBV4-2 to TRBJ2-2, with a weak D call TRBD2 (6 bases). Germline V lookup: CDR1 LGHNA, CDR2 YNFKEQ. The CDR3 is 16 amino acids. Between the trimmed V and J ends, which lost 0 bases and 1 base, there was a span of 9 bases. The CDR3 protein is CASSQDPAGNTGELFF. The CDR3 DNA sequence: TGTGCCAGCAGCCAAGATCCAGCGGGGAACACCGGGGAGCTGTTTTTT.

The chain combines TRBV28 with TRBJ1-2; TRBD1 aligns across 7 bases. This CDR3 is 13 amino acids long. Germline V gene lookup returns CDR1 MDHEN and CDR2 SYDVKM. The junction had 5 bases not matched to a gene; V was cut back by 2 bases and J by 8 bases. CDR3 amino acids: CASSLTGEGGYTF. CDR3 sequence (DNA): TGTGCCAGCAGTTTAACAGGGGAAGGAGGCTACACCTTC.

The chain links TRBV28 to TRBJ2-2; D is undetermined. CDR1 is MDHEN, CDR2 SYDVKM, per germline. The V end lost 1 base, the J end lost 4 bases, and 13 bases lay between the germline ends. The CDR3 runs 16 residues. The CDR3 nucleotides are TGTGCCAGCAGTTTATTCCGTGGTTACACCACCGGGGAGCTGTTTTTT. This codes for CASSLFRGYTTGELFF.

This sequence joins TRBV5-6 and TRBJ2-5, with 7 bases matching TRBD1. Losses at the gene ends were 0 bases for V and 5 bases for J; bases not matched to a gene: 7. From germline, CDR1 is SGHDT and CDR2 YYEEEE. The CDR3 runs to 15 residues. The CDR3 here is CASSLAGQHTETQYF. DNA for the CDR3: TGTGCCAGCAGCTTGGCGGGACAGCACACGGAGACCCAGTACTTC.

The V gene is TRBV28, the J gene TRBJ1-2; weak D call: TRBD1 (5 bases). The CDR3 contains 14 residues. Germline V CDR1 and CDR2: MDHEN, SYDVKM. V lost 3 bases and J 4 bases, leaving 12 bases between the germline ends. The CDR3 nucleotides read TGTGCCAGCAGTTTCGTAGGGGTGGTCTATGGCTACACCTTC. Encoded protein: CASSFVGVVYGYTF.

The J gene is TRBJ1-5, the V gene TRBV27, with a tentative D call TRBD1 (5 bases). This CDR3 contains 18 residues. CDR1 MNHEY and CDR2 SMNVEV come from the germline V gene (reference sequence). The V end lost 5 bases, the J end lost 6 bases, and 26 bases lay between the germline ends. CDR3 DNA sequence: TGTGCCAGCAGTCCGGGAGCGGGGCAGGTGAGTTTGGTTCAGCCCCAGCATTTT. Residues: CASSPGAGQVSLVQPQHF.

The chain carries TRBV2 and TRBJ1-1; 8 bases are shared with TRBD1. CDR3 size: 15 residues. V shed 0 bases, J shed 1 base, and the junction held 1 base outside the gene matches. Germline CDR1 SNHLY, CDR2 FYNNEI. CDR3 nucleotides: TGTGCCAGCAGTGAAGCGGGGACAGGGAACACTGAAGCTTTCTTT. Its translation: CASSEAGTGNTEAFF. The variable domain in full, completed from reference TRBV2 and TRBJ1-1, reads EPEVTQTPSHQVTQMGQEVILRCVPISNHLYFYWYRQILGQKVEFLVSFYNNEISEKSEIFDDQFSVERPDGSNFTLKIRSTKLEDSAMYFCASSEAGTGNTEAFFGQGTRLTVV.

This rearrangement joins TRBV7-9 to TRBJ1-4, with 7 nucleotides matching TRBD1. In germline, CDR1 is SEHNR, CDR2 FQNEAQ (reference sequence). After removal of 1 base from V and 3 bases from J, the junction contained 5 bases not matched to a gene. This CDR3 is built from 16 residues. The CDR3 sequence: CASSLGQGPANEKLFF. The CDR3 DNA sequence: TGTGCCAGCAGCTTAGGACAGGGTCCCGCTAATGAAAAACTGTTTTTT.

This rearrangement joins TRBV28 to TRBJ2-2, with a tentative D call TRBD1 (6 bases). V shed 2 bases and J shed 6 bases, with 7 bases lying between them. This CDR3 comprises 13 residues. From germline, CDR1 is MDHEN and CDR2 SYDVKM. The CDR3 DNA follows: TGTGCCAGCAGTTTAACAGGGCCCGGGGAGCTGTTTTTT. Encoded protein: CASSLTGPGELFF.